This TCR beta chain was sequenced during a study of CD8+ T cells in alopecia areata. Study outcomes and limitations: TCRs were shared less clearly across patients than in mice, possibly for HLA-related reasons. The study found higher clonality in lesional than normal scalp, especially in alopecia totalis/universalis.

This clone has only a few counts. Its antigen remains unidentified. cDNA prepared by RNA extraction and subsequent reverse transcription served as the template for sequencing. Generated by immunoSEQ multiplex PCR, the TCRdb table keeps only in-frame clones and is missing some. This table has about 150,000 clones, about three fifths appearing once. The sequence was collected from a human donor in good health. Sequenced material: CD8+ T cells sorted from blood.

The CDR3 bases are TGCAGCGTAGCCCGGAATGAGCAGTTCTTC. Amino acids: CSVARNEQFF. This chain uses TRBV29-1 with TRBJ2-1; D call uncertain. The germline CDR1 and CDR2 sequences are SQVTM and ANQGSEA. The CDR3 loop spans 10 amino acids. Between the trimmed V and J ends, which lost 6 bases and 7 bases, there was a span of 7 bases.